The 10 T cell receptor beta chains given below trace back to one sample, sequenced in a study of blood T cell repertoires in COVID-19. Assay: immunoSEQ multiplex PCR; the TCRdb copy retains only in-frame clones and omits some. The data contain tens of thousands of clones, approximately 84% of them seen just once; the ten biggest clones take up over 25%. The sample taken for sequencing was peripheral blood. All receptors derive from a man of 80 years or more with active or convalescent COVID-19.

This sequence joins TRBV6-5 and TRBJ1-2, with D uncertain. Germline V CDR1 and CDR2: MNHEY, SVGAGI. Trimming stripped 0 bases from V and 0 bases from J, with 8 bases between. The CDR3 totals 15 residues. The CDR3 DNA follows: TGTGCCAGCAGTTACTCGGGCAGAGCTAACTATGGCTACACCTTC. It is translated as CASSYSGRANYGYTF.

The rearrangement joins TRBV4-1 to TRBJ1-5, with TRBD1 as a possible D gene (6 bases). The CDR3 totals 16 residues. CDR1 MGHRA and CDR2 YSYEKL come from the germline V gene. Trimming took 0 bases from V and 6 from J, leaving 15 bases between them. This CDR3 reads CASSQEVQGIGQPQHF. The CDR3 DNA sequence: TGCGCCAGCAGCCAAGAGGTCCAGGGGATCGGTCAGCCCCAGCATTTT.

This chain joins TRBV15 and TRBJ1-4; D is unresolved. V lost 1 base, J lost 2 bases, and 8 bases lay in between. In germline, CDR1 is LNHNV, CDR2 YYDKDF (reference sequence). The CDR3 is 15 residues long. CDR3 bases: TGTGCCACCAGCAGAGTGGGAGGCACTAATGAAAAACTGTTTTTT. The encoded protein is CATSRVGGTNEKLFF.

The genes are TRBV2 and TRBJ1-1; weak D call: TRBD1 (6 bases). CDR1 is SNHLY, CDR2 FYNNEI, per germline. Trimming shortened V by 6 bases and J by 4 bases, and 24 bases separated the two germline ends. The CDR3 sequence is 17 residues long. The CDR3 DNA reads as TGTGCCAGCAGCGGAGCTGGGTCCGTAGGGGGTTTCACTGAAGCTTTCTTT. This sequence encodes CASSGAGSVGGFTEAFF.

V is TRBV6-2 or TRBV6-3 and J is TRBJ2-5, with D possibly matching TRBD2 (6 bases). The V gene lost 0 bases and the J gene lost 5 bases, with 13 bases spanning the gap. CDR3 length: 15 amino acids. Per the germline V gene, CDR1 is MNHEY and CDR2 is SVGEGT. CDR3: CASSYSEEGQETQYF. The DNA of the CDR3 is TGTGCCAGCAGTTACTCGGAGGAGGGCCAGGAGACCCAGTACTTC.

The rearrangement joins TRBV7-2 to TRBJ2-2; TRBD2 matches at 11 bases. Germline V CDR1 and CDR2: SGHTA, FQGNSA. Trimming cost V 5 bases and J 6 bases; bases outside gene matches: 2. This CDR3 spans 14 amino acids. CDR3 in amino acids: CASSPLAGAGELFF. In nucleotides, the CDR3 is TGTGCCAGCAGCCCACTAGCGGGAGCCGGGGAGCTGTTTTTT.

The CDR3 region is CASSDFSNEQFF. The DNA of the CDR3 is TGTGCCAGTAGCGACTTCAGCAATGAGCAGTTCTTC. The genes are TRBV19 and TRBJ2-1; D gene uncertain. Germline values: CDR1 LNHDA, CDR2 SQIVND (reference sequence). The V end lost 6 bases, the J end lost 6 bases, and 9 bases lay between the germline ends. The CDR3 length is 12 residues. Full variable domain (outside the CDR3, taken from reference TRBV19 and TRBJ2-1): DGGITQSPKYLFRKEGQNVTLSCEQNLNHDAMYWYRQDPGQGLRLIYYSQIVNDFQKGDIAEGYSVSREKKESFPLTVTSAQKNPTAFYLCASSDFSNEQFFGPGTRLTVL.

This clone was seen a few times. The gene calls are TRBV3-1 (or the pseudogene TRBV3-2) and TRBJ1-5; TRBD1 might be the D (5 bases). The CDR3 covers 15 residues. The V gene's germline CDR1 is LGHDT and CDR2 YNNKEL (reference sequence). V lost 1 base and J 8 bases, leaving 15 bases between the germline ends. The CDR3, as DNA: TGTGCCAGCAGCCAAGCTCTGGGGCAGTCTGAGCCCCAGCATTTT. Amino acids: CASSQALGQSEPQHF.

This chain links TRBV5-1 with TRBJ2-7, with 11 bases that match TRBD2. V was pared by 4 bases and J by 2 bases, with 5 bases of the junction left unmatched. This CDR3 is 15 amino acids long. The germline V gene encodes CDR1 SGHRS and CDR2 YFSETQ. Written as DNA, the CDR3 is TGCGCCAGCAGCATCCTAGCGGGGGGCGCCTACGAGCAGTACTTC. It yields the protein CASSILAGGAYEQYF. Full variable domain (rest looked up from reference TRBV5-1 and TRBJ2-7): KAGVTQTPRYLIKTRGQQVTLSCSPISGHRSVSWYQQTPGQGLQFLFEYFSETQRNKGNFPGRFSGRQFSNSRSEMNVSTLELGDSALYLCASSILAGGAYEQYFGPGTRLTVT.

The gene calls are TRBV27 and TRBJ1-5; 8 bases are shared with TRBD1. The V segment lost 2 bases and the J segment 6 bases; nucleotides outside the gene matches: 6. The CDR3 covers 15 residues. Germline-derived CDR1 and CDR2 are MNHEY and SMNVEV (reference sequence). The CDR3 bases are TGTGCCAGCAGTTTAGGCAGGGGGCAGGGTCAGCCCCAGCATTTT. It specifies CASSLGRGQGQPQHF.